Presented here are 24 T cell receptor beta chains from one specimen sequenced in a study of cytomegalovirus exposure and HLA in healthy donors. The PCR made use of 60 Vbeta and 13 Jbeta primers. Libraries were prepared by immunoSEQ multiplex PCR; TCRdb keeps only in-frame clonotypes and omits some of them. The sample contains fewer than 250,000 clones, 70% to 80% of which appear only once. Sequencing was carried out using PBMCs. These receptors were obtained from a woman aged 50 to 60 in good health and CMV-seronegative.

A note on this clone: The sample carries other DNA sequences with the same CDR3. CDR3 sequence (DNA): TGTGCCAGCTCACCACCGGGGACAGGAAACACTGAAGCTTTCTTT. This translates into CASSPPGTGNTEAFF. The V call is TRBV18, the J call TRBJ1-1; TRBD1 matches at 8 bases. The CDR3 consists of 15 residues. V was pared by 0 bases and J by 2 bases, with 2 bases of the junction left unmatched. The germline V gene encodes CDR1 KGHSH and CDR2 LQKENI.

CDR3 sequence: CASSFLETQYF. Written as DNA, the CDR3 is TGTGCCAGCAGCTTTCTAGAGACCCAGTACTTC. The V and J genes are TRBV7-9 and TRBJ2-5; D is unclear. This CDR3 spans 11 amino acids. V shed 3 bases and J shed 4 bases, with 3 bases lying between them. Germline V gene lookup returns CDR1 SEHNR and CDR2 FQNEAQ (reference sequence).

The genes are TRBV5-6 and TRBJ1-2, with D unresolved. Germline CDR1 SGHDT, CDR2 YYEEEE. The CDR3 has 12 residues. Trimming took 4 bases from V and 8 from J, leaving 12 bases between them. The CDR3 DNA reads TGTGCCAGCAGCGGAGGCAGAGTCGGCTACACCTTC. Its protein is CASSGGRVGYTF.

The gene calls are TRBV7-8 and TRBJ1-2; D unclear. Germline V lookup: CDR1 SGHVS, CDR2 FQNEAQ. This CDR3 spans 13 amino acids. The V end lost 6 bases, the J end lost 2 bases, and 10 bases lay between the germline ends. Here the CDR3 reads CASSRDTNYGYTF. CDR3 coding DNA: TGTGCCAGCAGTCGAGACACGAACTATGGCTACACCTTC.

The chain combines TRBV15 with TRBJ1-1; 8 nucleotides line up with TRBD1. The CDR3 covers 15 residues. V gave up 1 base and J gave up 4 bases; unmatched junction bases: 5. CDR1 LNHNV and CDR2 YYDKDF come from the germline V gene (reference sequence). In DNA form, the CDR3 reads TGTGCCACCAGCAGAGGGACAGGGCGGGGCACTGAAGCTTTCTTT. It translates to CATSRGTGRGTEAFF. The full variable domain, in which reference TRBV15 and TRBJ1-1 provide the parts outside the CDR3, is DAMVIQNPRYQVTQFGKPVTLSCSQTLNHNVMYWYQQKSSQAPKLLFHYYDKDFNNEADTPDNFQSRRPNTSFCFLDIRSPGLGDTAMYLCATSRGTGRGTEAFFGQGTRLTVV.

The V and J genes are TRBV14 and TRBJ1-2; D gene unclear. V was cut by 0 bases and J by 0 bases, with 14 bases left in between. The CDR3 extends over 17 amino acids. Germline assignment: CDR1 SGHDN and CDR2 FVKESK. In nucleotides, the CDR3 is TGTGCCAGCAGCCAAGATCGGAGGCAGCAAGCTAACTATGGCTACACCTTC. Amino acid sequence: CASSQDRRQQANYGYTF.

The chain uses TRBV7-2 and TRBJ2-5; D possibly corresponds to TRBD2 (6 bases). This CDR3 spans 14 amino acids. Germline CDR1 SGHTA, CDR2 FQGNSA. V was clipped by 5 bases and J by 2 bases, with 12 bases between them. As DNA, the CDR3 is TGTGCCAGCAGCCTAGGACTATTACAAGAGACCCAGTACTTC. The encoded protein is CASSLGLLQETQYF.

The chain combines TRBV9 with TRBJ1-1, with 8 positions matching TRBD1. J gave up 11 bases and V 1 base, and 13 bases lay outside the gene matches. CDR3 size: 15 residues. Germline assignment: CDR1 SGDLS and CDR2 YYNGEE. In DNA, the CDR3 is TGTGCCAGCAGCGTAACGCCGGGGACAGGCGGGGCGGCTTTCTTT. It is translated as CASSVTPGTGGAAFF. Based on the CDR3 plus reference TRBV9 and TRBJ1-1, the full variable domain is DSGVTQTPKHLITATGQRVTLRCSPRSGDLSVYWYQQSLDQGLQFLIQYYNGEERAKGNILERFSAQQFPDLHSELNLSSLELGDSALYFCASSVTPGTGGAAFFGQGTRLTVV.

The CDR3 region is CASSFSGVPRDTIYF. The CDR3 DNA follows: TGTGCCAGCAGTTTCAGCGGGGTTCCACGAGACACCATATATTTT. The V gene is TRBV28, the J gene TRBJ1-3; D not resolved. V was shortened by 3 bases and J by 8 bases, with 17 bases between the two germline ends. The CDR3 extends over 15 amino acids. Germline V lookup: CDR1 MDHEN, CDR2 SYDVKM.

The rearrangement joins TRBV7-2 to TRBJ2-2; D not certain. Germline CDR1 is SGHTA and CDR2 is FQGNSA. This CDR3 contains 14 residues. Trimming left V 5 bases short and J 2 bases short, with 9 bases between. The CDR3 loop is CASSPRANTGELFF. The CDR3 DNA reads as TGTGCCAGCAGCCCCCGCGCCAACACCGGGGAGCTGTTTTTT.

The genes are TRBV11-1 and TRBJ1-5, with 8 bases aligning to TRBD1. The CDR3 consists of 17 residues. Germline assignment: CDR1 SGHAT and CDR2 FQDESV (reference sequence). V shed 6 bases, J shed 3 bases, and the junction held 13 bases outside the gene matches. CDR3 residues: CASRNKPGTGYNQPQHF. The CDR3 bases are TGTGCCAGCAGAAATAAACCCGGGACAGGCTACAATCAGCCCCAGCATTTT. Looking up the rest from reference TRBV11-1 and TRBJ1-5 gives the full variable domain: EAEVAQSPRYKITEKSQAVAFWCDPISGHATLYWYRQILGQGPELLVQFQDESVVDDSQLPKDRFSAERLKGVDSTLKIQPAELGDSAMYLCASRNKPGTGYNQPQHFGDGTRLSIL.

This clone was recorded a few times. The rearrangement joins TRBV7-3 to TRBJ2-1; 11 bases agree with TRBD2. Germline V gene lookup returns CDR1 SGHTA and CDR2 FQGTGA. CDR3 size: 18 residues. J was trimmed by 2 bases and V by 5 bases; bases with no gene match: 11. The DNA for the CDR3 is TGTGCCAGCAGCGAACGGATAGCGGGAGGGGGCCCCTACAATGAGCAGTTCTTC. As protein: CASSERIAGGGPYNEQFF.

The genes are TRBV7-2 and TRBJ2-5; TRBD2 matches 16 bases. This CDR3 region has 17 residues. V gave up 3 bases and J gave up 5 bases; unmatched junction bases: 6. Germline CDR1 and CDR2: SGHTA and FQGNSA. In nucleotides, the CDR3 is TGTGCCAGCAGCTTCCCGGGACTAGCGGGGGGGTTGGAGACCCAGTACTTC. The encoded protein is CASSFPGLAGGLETQYF.

The rearrangement joins TRBV18 to TRBJ2-5, with a weak D call TRBD1 (5 bases). From germline, CDR1 is KGHSH and CDR2 LQKENI. This CDR3 is built from 13 residues. V gave up 2 bases and J gave up 3 bases, with 7 bases separating them. The CDR3 spells CASSPGAEETQYF. DNA for the CDR3: TGTGCCAGCTCACCAGGGGCGGAAGAGACCCAGTACTTC.

This sequence joins TRBV7-2 and TRBJ2-1; 9 nucleotides match TRBD2. V shed 0 bases and J 4 bases; nucleotides not matched to a gene: 4. CDR3 size: 16 residues. Germline assignment: CDR1 SGHTA and CDR2 FQGNSA. CDR3 DNA: TGTGCCAGCAGCTTAGCTGGAACTAGCGGGTACAATGAGCAGTTCTTC. It encodes CASSLAGTSGYNEQFF.

The V gene is TRBV5-6, the J gene TRBJ1-2, with D possibly TRBD1 on 6 matching bases. V lost 0 bases, J lost 7 bases, and 22 bases lay in between. Per the germline V gene, CDR1 is SGHDT and CDR2 is YYEEEE. The CDR3 consists of 17 residues. The CDR3 loop is CASSLAGGEGVRSGYTF. CDR3 nucleotides: TGTGCCAGCAGCTTGGCCGGAGGGGAGGGGGTCAGGAGTGGCTACACCTTC.

This sequence joins TRBV4-1 and TRBJ2-1; 8 bases are shared with TRBD2. The junction had 10 bases not matched to a gene; V was cut back by 0 bases and J by 9 bases. The germline CDR1 and CDR2 sequences are MGHRA and YSYEKL. This CDR3 is built from 16 residues. CDR3 region: CASSQDRAGGRSEQFF. The DNA for the CDR3 is TGCGCCAGCAGCCAAGATAGGGCGGGAGGCCGGAGTGAGCAGTTCTTC.

The chain recombines TRBV27 with TRBJ2-3, with D perhaps TRBD2 (6 bases). The V end lost 4 bases, the J end lost 4 bases, and 18 bases lay between the germline ends. The CDR3 runs to 16 residues. The germline V gene encodes CDR1 MNHEY and CDR2 SMNVEV (reference sequence). CDR3 amino acids: CASSSWTPTGADTQYF. In nucleotides, the CDR3 is TGTGCCAGCAGTTCGTGGACACCAACGGGGGCAGATACGCAGTATTTT.

Of note for this clone: Different DNA sequences within this sample yield the same CDR3. The chain is built from TRBV5-1 and TRBJ1-1, with D perhaps matching TRBD1 (5 bases). The germline V gene encodes CDR1 SGHRS and CDR2 YFSETQ. The CDR3 covers 18 residues. V lost 7 bases, J lost 5 bases, and 30 bases lay in between. The CDR3 coding sequence is TGCGCCAGCTTTGATCCACCGGCCCTCGGGGGACGAGGAACTGAAGCTTTCTTT. This encodes CASFDPPALGGRGTEAFF.

A single count supports this clone. The V and J genes are TRBV7-2 and TRBJ2-7, with TRBD2 as a possible D gene (7 bases). V was shortened by 1 base and J by 0 bases, with 13 bases between the two germline ends. This CDR3 region has 16 residues. Looked up from germline, CDR1 is SGHTA and CDR2 is FQGNSA. The CDR3 coding sequence is TGTGCCAGCAGCTTAGTGGGGAGGGGGAGCTCCTACGAGCAGTACTTC. This encodes CASSLVGRGSSYEQYF.

The chain employs TRBV7-8 and TRBJ2-1; no clear D gene. Germline CDR1 reads SGHVS; CDR2 reads FQNEAQ. The CDR3 covers 15 residues. Trimming removed 1 base at V and 0 bases at J, with 7 bases between. The CDR3 region is CASSLEASSYNEQFF. CDR3 nucleotides: TGTGCCAGCAGCTTAGAGGCTAGCTCCTACAATGAGCAGTTCTTC.

V usage is TRBV6-5 and J usage is TRBJ1-1; TRBD1 might be the D (5 bases). The CDR3 spans 15 residues. The V gene's germline CDR1 is MNHEY and CDR2 SVGAGI. V gave up 2 bases and J gave up 4 bases, with 14 bases separating them. CDR3 protein: CASSYRGSKATEAFF. DNA for the CDR3: TGTGCCAGCAGTTACCGGGGGAGTAAGGCCACTGAAGCTTTCTTT.

This clone has more than one count but fewer than ten. This chain links TRBV7-6 with TRBJ1-2, with 10 bases matching TRBD1. Germline-derived CDR1 and CDR2 are SGHVS and FNYEAQ. There are 15 residues in the CDR3. Trimming took 0 bases from V and 4 from J; bases not matched to a gene: 2. CDR3 nucleotides: TGTGCCAGCAGCTTAGCGCGGGACAGGGGCTATGGCTACACCTTC. The encoded protein is CASSLARDRGYGYTF.

The rearrangement uses TRBV6-4 and TRBJ2-3; 9 bases map to TRBD2. CDR3 length: 16 residues. Trimming at V came to 5 bases and at J to 2 bases, leaving 8 bases not matched to a gene. The germline V gene has CDR1 MRHNA and CDR2 SNTAGT. The CDR3 bases are TGTGCCAGCAGTCAGACTAGCGGAGGCCTCACAGATACGCAGTATTTT. Its protein is CASSQTSGGLTDTQYF.